This passage covers 8 T cell receptor beta chains from one sample sequenced in a study of blood T cells in healthy people across ages. Primers used in a second PCR of about 6 to 11 cycles were a sample-barcoded 5' primer and a J-beta primer mix. TCRdb processed the 5' RACE reads anew with MiXCR; each CDR3 protein has one entry. Of roughly 930,000 distinct CDR3 sequences in the sample, about 48% are singletons; the top ten hold around 15%. Sequences were obtained from blood. The source is a man younger than 40 in good health.

This clonotype appeared a single time. The V call is TRBV20-1, the J call TRBJ2-3; 9 positions match TRBD1. The CDR3 runs to 15 residues. CDR1 is DFQATT and CDR2 is SNEGSKA in the germline V gene (reference sequence). Unmatched junction bases numbered 12, after V lost 5 bases and J lost 6 bases. CDR3 coding DNA: TGCAGTGCTCAACCAACGGGACAGGGTCGGGATACGCAGTATTTT. Encoded protein: CSAQPTGQGRDTQYF.

The V call is TRBV7-2, the J call TRBJ2-4, with 9 bases identical to TRBD1. The DNA end lines up better with TRBJ2-7; the J call may be wrong. This CDR3 contains 15 residues. From germline, CDR1 is SGHTA and CDR2 FQGNSA. The DNA of the CDR3 is TGTGCCAGCAGCTCCTACCCGGGACAGGGCTACGAGCAGTACTTC. This codes for CASSSYPGQGYEQYF.

This clonotype has more than one count but fewer than ten. The chain couples TRBV20-1 to TRBJ2-7; 10 bases line up with TRBD1. Germline V gene sequence: CDR1 DFQATT, CDR2 SNEGSKA (reference sequence). The CDR3 length is 14 residues. The V gene end was trimmed by 3 bases and the J gene end by 5 bases; junction bases not matched to a gene: 7. CDR3 in DNA: TGCAGTGCTAGGCCGGGACAGGGGTTTAACGAGCAGTACTTC. Translated: CSARPGQGFNEQYF.

This clonotype was seen only a few times. This chain links TRBV3-1 with TRBJ2-5; 10 bases align to TRBD2. The DNA end is a closer match to TRBJ2-7, so the J assignment may be wrong. The germline V gene has CDR1 LGHDT and CDR2 YNNKEL (reference sequence). This CDR3 has 15 residues. CDR3 region: CASSQLAGATNEQYF. The CDR3 DNA reads TGTGCCAGCAGCCAACTAGCGGGGGCAACTAACGAGCAGTACTTC.

The V gene is TRBV20-1, the J gene TRBJ1-2; D may be TRBD1 (5 bases). V was trimmed by 3 bases and J by 0 bases, leaving 14 bases between them. This CDR3 region has 15 residues. From germline, CDR1 is DFQATT and CDR2 SNEGSKA (reference sequence). The CDR3 is CSASPRARPNYGYTF. CDR3 sequence (DNA): TGCAGTGCTAGCCCCAGGGCAAGGCCTAACTATGGCTACACCTTC.

This clonotype turned up a few times. The chain couples TRBV27 to TRBJ2-7; 8 bases agree with TRBD2. CDR1 MNHEY and CDR2 SMNVEV come from the germline V gene (reference sequence). The CDR3 spans 15 residues. Losses at the gene ends were 4 bases for V and 3 bases for J; bases not matched to a gene: 8. The CDR3: CASSSLRGGLYEQYF. In nucleotides, the CDR3 is TGTGCCAGCAGTTCCCTCCGCGGGGGGCTCTACGAGCAGTACTTC.

This clonotype was seen more than once but under ten times. The chain combines TRBV2 with TRBJ1-5; no firm D call. V lost 6 bases and J 10 bases, leaving 16 bases between the germline ends. In germline, CDR1 is SNHLY, CDR2 FYNNEI. This CDR3 has 13 amino acids. CDR3: CASRRDVSFPQHF. The CDR3 nucleotides are TGTGCCAGCAGGCGAGATGTAAGTTTTCCCCAGCATTTT.

The V and J genes are TRBV29-1 and TRBJ2-5; TRBD1 matches at 9 bases. The DNA end is more similar to TRBJ2-7, so the J call may be wrong. Germline CDR1 SQVTM, CDR2 ANQGSEA. CDR3 length: 11 residues. In nucleotides, the CDR3 is TGCAGCACTGGGACAGGGTACGAGCAGTACTTC. Translating gives CSTGTGYEQYF.